Presented here are 2 T cell receptor beta chains from one specimen sequenced in a study of cytomegalovirus exposure and HLA in healthy donors. Primers included in the PCR were 60 Vbeta and 13 Jbeta primers. The method was immunoSEQ multiplex PCR; TCRdb's version includes in-frame clones alone and lacks a portion of them. The data show more than 110,000 clones, roughly 80% seen once. The specimen sequenced was PBMCs. The receptors were gathered from a male donor in good health and CMV-seronegative.

V is TRBV6-5 and J is TRBJ1-2, with D unclear. Germline V gene lookup returns CDR1 MNHEY and CDR2 SVGAGI. This CDR3 contains 15 residues. V lost 0 bases and J lost 2, with 10 bases in between. The CDR3 DNA reads TGTGCCAGCAGTTACTCCCCCCTTGGCAACTATGGCTACACCTTC. This codes for CASSYSPLGNYGYTF.

This CDR3 is CASSSDSYNQPQHF. Written as DNA, the CDR3 is TGTGCCAGCAGCTCAGACAGTTACAATCAGCCCCAGCATTTT. The J gene is TRBJ1-5, the V gene TRBV7-2; a possible D gene is TRBD1 (5 bases). The germline gives CDR1 SGHTA, CDR2 FQGNSA. V lost 4 bases, J lost 3 bases, and 10 bases lay in between. The CDR3 sequence is 14 residues long.